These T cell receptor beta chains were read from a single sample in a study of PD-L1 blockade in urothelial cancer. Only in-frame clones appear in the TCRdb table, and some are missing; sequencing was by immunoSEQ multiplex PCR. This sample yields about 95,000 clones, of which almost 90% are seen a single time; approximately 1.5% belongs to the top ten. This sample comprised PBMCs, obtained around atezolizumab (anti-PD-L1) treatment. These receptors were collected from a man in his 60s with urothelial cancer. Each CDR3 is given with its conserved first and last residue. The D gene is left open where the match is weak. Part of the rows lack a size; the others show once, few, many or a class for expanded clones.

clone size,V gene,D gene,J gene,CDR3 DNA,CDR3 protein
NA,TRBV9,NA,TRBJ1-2,TGTGCCAGCAGCCTAGTAGAGGATGGCTACACCTTC,CASSLVEDGYTF
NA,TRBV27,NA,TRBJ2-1,TGTGCCAGCAGTTTAGGGCTAACCAATGAGCAGTTCTTC,CASSLGLTNEQFF
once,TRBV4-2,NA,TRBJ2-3,TGTGCCAGCAGCCAAGATCGCGTACCAGATACGCAGTATTTT,CASSQDRVPDTQYF
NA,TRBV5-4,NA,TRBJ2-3,TGTGCCAGCAGCTTGGCGGCGGGAAACACAGATACGCAGTATTTT,CASSLAAGNTDTQYF
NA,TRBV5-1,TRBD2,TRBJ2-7,TGCGCCAGCAGCAAACTAGCGCCGGGGCCAAACTACGAGCAGTACTTC,CASSKLAPGPNYEQYF
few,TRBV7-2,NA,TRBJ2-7,TGTGCCAGCAGCTCCCGGGCACTGGGAGGCGGTGCGCAGTACTTC,CASSSRALGGGAQYF
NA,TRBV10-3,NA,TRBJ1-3,TGTGCCATCAGTGGGGGCCAGGGGTCGTCCGGAAACACCATATATTTT,CAISGGQGSSGNTIYF
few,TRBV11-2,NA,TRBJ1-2,TGTGCCAGCAGCTTACAACGGAACTATGGCTACACCTTC,CASSLQRNYGYTF
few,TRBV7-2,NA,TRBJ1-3,TGTGCCAGCAGCTTCTTAGACACCATATATTTT,CASSFLDTIYF
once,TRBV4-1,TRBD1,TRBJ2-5,TGCGCCAGCAGCCATGGAGACAGGGGGGACCAAGAGACCCAGTACTTC,CASSHGDRGDQETQYF
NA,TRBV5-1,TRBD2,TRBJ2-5,TGCGCCAGCAGCCTGACTCGGCGGGGGTCCCAAGAGACCCAGTACTTC,CASSLTRRGSQETQYF
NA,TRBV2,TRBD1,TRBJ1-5,TGTGCCAGCACCTACCGACAGGGTAATCAGCCCCAGCATTTT,CASTYRQGNQPQHF
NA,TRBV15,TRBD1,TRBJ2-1,TGTGCCACCAGCATGGGGATGACAGGGAACAATGAGCAGTTCTTC,CATSMGMTGNNEQFF
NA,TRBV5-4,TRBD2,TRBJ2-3,TGTGCCAGCAGCTTAACTAGCGGGAGTCAGCGCACAGATACGCAGTATTTT,CASSLTSGSQRTDTQYF
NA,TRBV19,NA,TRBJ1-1,TGTGCCAGTAGTATAGGGCGGAGCACGGAAGCTTTCTTT,CASSIGRSTEAFF
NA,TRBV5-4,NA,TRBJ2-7,TGTGCCAGCAGCTTGGCCTTAACCTACGAGCAGTACTTC,CASSLALTYEQYF
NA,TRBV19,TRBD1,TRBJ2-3,TGTGCCAGTAGTTTTGGACAGGGCTCAGATACGCAGTATTTT,CASSFGQGSDTQYF
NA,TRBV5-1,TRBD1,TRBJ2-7,TGCGCCAGCAGCTCCCGCCCGGGACAGGGCTCCTACGAGCAGTACTTC,CASSSRPGQGSYEQYF
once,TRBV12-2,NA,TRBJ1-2,TGTGCAAGTCGCACAACCCCCGACAGGGACTATGGCTACACCTTC,CASRTTPDRDYGYTF
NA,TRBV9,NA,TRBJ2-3,TGTGCCAGCAGCGTAGGGCGGGGAACCGCAGATACGCAGTATTTT,CASSVGRGTADTQYF
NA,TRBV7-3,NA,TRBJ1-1,TGTGCCAGCAGCCCCCAGTCGTCCACTGAAGCTTTCTTT,CASSPQSSTEAFF
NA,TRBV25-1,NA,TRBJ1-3,TGTGCCAGCAGTGATGTCGGGGGTCTCGGAAACACCATATATTTT,CASSDVGGLGNTIYF
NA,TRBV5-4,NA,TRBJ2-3,TGTGCCAGCAGCTTGGGAGATAGCACAGATACGCAGTATTTT,CASSLGDSTDTQYF
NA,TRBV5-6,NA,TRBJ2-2,TGTGCCAGCAGCTTGCCACTGCCCGGGGGGGAGCTGTTTTTT,CASSLPLPGGELFF
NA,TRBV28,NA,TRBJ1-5,TGTGCCAGCAGTTTATTACAGGCGATCAATCAGCCCCAGCATTTT,CASSLLQAINQPQHF
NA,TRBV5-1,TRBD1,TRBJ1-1,TGCGCCAGCAGCCCCGGACAGGGGATGGGCACTGAAGCTTTCTTT,CASSPGQGMGTEAFF
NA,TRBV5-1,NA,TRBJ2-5,TGCGCCAGCAGCCCGTCCGGGGACCAAGAGACCCAGTACTTC,CASSPSGDQETQYF
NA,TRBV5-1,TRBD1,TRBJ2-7,TGCGCCAGCAGGCAACAGGGGGCTCTAAACGAGCAGTACTTC,CASRQQGALNEQYF
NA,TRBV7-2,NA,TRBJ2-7,TGTGCCAGCAGCTTAGGGGCCGAAGTCAGGGTCTTCGAGCAGTACTTC,CASSLGAEVRVFEQYF